Listed here are 15 T cell receptor beta chains from one sample, sequenced in a study of lymphopenia after photon versus proton radiotherapy. Sequencing was performed with immunoSEQ multiplex PCR; in TCRdb, only in-frame clones are kept and a portion is missing. The sample contains about 83,000 clones, 80% to 90% of which appear only once. Sequencing was performed on peripheral blood, taken from a patient treated with proton-based radiotherapy. All receptors derive from a man between 60 and 70 years old with pancreatic cancer.

V is TRBV2 and J is TRBJ2-1; 7 bases align to TRBD2. V lost 2 bases to trimming and J lost 7 bases; unmatched junction nucleotides: 14. The germline gives CDR1 SNHLY, CDR2 FYNNEI. The CDR3 spans 17 residues. CDR3 coding DNA: TGTGCCAGCAGTGAAACCGTCGTCTGGGAGGGTTCAAATGAGCAGTTCTTC. Translating it yields CASSETVVWEGSNEQFF.

This rearrangement joins TRBV6-6 to TRBJ2-7, with D maybe TRBD2 (6 bases). V lost 2 bases and J 1 base, leaving 9 bases between the germline ends. The CDR3 spans 14 residues. Germline V CDR1 and CDR2: MNHNY, SVGAGI (reference sequence). CDR3 in amino acids: CASSYPGLSYEQYF. The DNA of the CDR3 is TGTGCCAGCAGTTACCCGGGACTGTCCTACGAGCAGTACTTC.

The chain has TRBV5-5 and TRBJ1-2; tentatively, D is TRBD1 (5 bases). With 4 bases removed from V and 0 bases from J, the gap between germline ends came to 13 bases. Germline CDR1 is SGHKS and CDR2 is YYEKEE (reference sequence). The length of the CDR3 is 15 residues. In DNA form, the CDR3 reads TGTGCCAGCAGCGTGGGGGACCGCGCTAACTATGGCTACACCTTC. Translating gives CASSVGDRANYGYTF.

This chain links TRBV5-3 with TRBJ1-5; D ambiguous. TRBV5-3 is designated an ORF whose function remains uncertain. CDR3 length: 17 amino acids. V lost 1 base and J lost 2, with 16 bases in between. The CDR3 nucleotides read TGTGCCAGAAGCTTGAGTCGGGAGGGTGAACGCAATCAGCCCCAGCATTTT. As protein: CARSLSREGERNQPQHF.

V and J are TRBV6-5 and TRBJ2-3, with 12 bases aligning to TRBD2. The J segment lost 5 bases and the V segment lost 1 base, leaving 1 base of the junction unmatched. The CDR3 has 15 amino acids. The germline V gene encodes CDR1 MNHEY and CDR2 SVGAGI. The CDR3: CASSYLGLAGDTQYF. The CDR3 DNA is TGTGCCAGCAGTTACTTGGGACTAGCGGGAGATACGCAGTATTTT.

The rearrangement links TRBV6-1 to TRBJ1-5, with 8 nucleotides matching TRBD1. The CDR3 covers 14 residues. V shed 6 bases, J shed 5 bases, and the junction held 6 bases outside the gene matches. CDR1 is MNHNS and CDR2 is SASEGT in the germline V gene. CDR3 nucleotide sequence: TGTGCCAGCAGGGACAGGGCACCCTATCAGCCCCAGCATTTT. It translates to CASRDRAPYQPQHF.

The J gene is TRBJ2-7, the V gene TRBV27; 7 nucleotides match TRBD1. The CDR3 has 15 residues. CDR1 MNHEY and CDR2 SMNVEV come from the germline V gene (reference sequence). The junction had 3 bases not matched to a gene; V was cut back by 1 base and J by 0 bases. The chain's CDR3 is CASSLLGQASYEQYF. Written as DNA, the CDR3 is TGTGCCAGCAGTTTATTAGGACAGGCCTCCTACGAGCAGTACTTC.

The chain uses TRBV28 and TRBJ2-2; the D call may be TRBD1 or TRBD2 (5 bases each). This CDR3 contains 15 residues. The V end was cut by 10 bases, the J end by 4 bases, with 19 bases between. Germline CDR1 is MDHEN and CDR2 is SYDVKM. The CDR3 region has the DNA TGTGCCACTAACGGGGCACATGGGGCCACCGGGGAGCTGTTTTTT. This gives the protein CATNGAHGATGELFF.

The rearrangement joins TRBV9 to TRBJ1-3; D remains unclear. V was cut by 2 bases and J by 1 base, with 1 base left in between. Germline V gene data show CDR1 as SGDLS and CDR2 as YYNGEE. This CDR3 contains 12 residues. As DNA, the CDR3 is TGTGCCAGCAGCGTGTCTGGAAACACCATATATTTT. Translation: CASSVSGNTIYF.

The chain carries TRBV5-8 and TRBJ2-1; perhaps TRBD2 as D (6 bases). The ends were cut back, 3 bases at V and 2 bases at J, with 12 bases in the middle. This CDR3 has 15 amino acids. Germline-derived CDR1 and CDR2 are SGHTS and YDEGEE. CDR3 in amino acids: CASSWDSSTYNEQFF. The CDR3 nucleotides read TGTGCCAGCAGCTGGGACTCCAGCACCTACAATGAGCAGTTCTTC.

The chain joins TRBV7-8 to TRBJ2-1, with D hard to call. V was cut by 3 bases and J by 7 bases, with 4 bases left in between. The CDR3 loop spans 11 amino acids. CDR1 is SGHVS, CDR2 FQNEAQ, per germline. The CDR3 DNA sequence: TGTGCCAGCAGCTTTGATAATGAGCAGTTCTTC. It yields the protein CASSFDNEQFF.

The genes are TRBV7-8 and TRBJ2-1, with 13 bases that match TRBD2. V lost 4 bases and J lost 2; bases outside the gene matches: 8. Germline V CDR1 and CDR2: SGHVS, FQNEAQ. The CDR3 length is 18 residues. CDR3 region: CASSSGTSGIIPYNEQFF. CDR3 coding DNA: TGTGCCAGCAGCTCCGGGACTAGCGGGATAATCCCCTACAATGAGCAGTTCTTC.

The J gene is TRBJ1-2, the V gene TRBV28; no definite D call. The V and J ends lost 6 bases and 0 bases respectively, with 23 bases between them. The CDR3 has 18 residues. Germline CDR1 and CDR2: MDHEN and SYDVKM. In DNA, the CDR3 is TGTGCCAGCAGCCCTGCCGGATCTTTAGGACGGCCTAACTATGGCTACACCTTC. It translates to CASSPAGSLGRPNYGYTF.

The chain combines TRBV29-1 with TRBJ2-4, with D hard to call. Germline-derived CDR1 and CDR2 are SQVTM and ANQGSEA. CDR3 size: 15 residues. V gave up 4 bases and J gave up 0 bases, with 13 bases separating them. The CDR3 loop is CSVVIPPTAKNIQYF. CDR3 bases: TGCAGCGTTGTTATACCACCGACAGCCAAAAACATTCAGTACTTC.

The chain joins TRBV5-1 to TRBJ2-7, with 11 positions matching TRBD2. This CDR3 spans 15 amino acids. Per the germline V gene, CDR1 is SGHRS and CDR2 is YFSETQ. V lost 5 bases and J lost 5; bases outside the gene matches: 9. The CDR3 protein is CASSFTSGSVNEQYF. The CDR3 region has the DNA TGCGCCAGCAGTTTCACTAGCGGGAGTGTCAACGAGCAGTACTTC.